What follows are 30 T cell receptor beta chains derived from one specimen sequenced in a study of shared clonotypes between healthy human individuals. Libraries were prepared by immunoSEQ multiplex PCR; TCRdb keeps only in-frame clonotypes and omits some of them. The table includes roughly 680,000 clones, over 55% detected once. Sequencing input: memory CD4+ T cells sorted from blood. The subset is: CD45RA-negative fraction. The receptors derive from a woman in her thirties in good health.

This clone was seen only once. The CDR3 nucleotides read TGTGCCTGGGGAGGGGCTAGCGGTTCCTACGAGCAGTACTTC. Translation: CAWGGASGSYEQYF. The chain has TRBV30 and TRBJ2-7; 7 nucleotides agree with TRBD2. Germline V gene lookup returns CDR1 GTSNPN and CDR2 SVGIG (reference sequence). V lost 5 bases to trimming and J lost 1 base; unmatched junction nucleotides: 8. The CDR3 extends over 14 amino acids.

This chain uses TRBV19 with TRBJ2-5, with 7 bases fitting TRBD2. The J call is doubtful: the DNA matches TRBJ2-7 better. The CDR3 sequence is 14 residues long. Germline loops: CDR1 LNHDA, CDR2 SQIVND (reference sequence). In nucleotides, the CDR3 is TGTGCCAGTAGTCGGGAGGCCCTCTTCTACGAGCAGTACTTC. Its translation is CASSREALFYEQYF.

This chain uses TRBV6-4 with TRBJ2-5, with 7 nucleotides matching TRBD2. The CDR3 has 15 residues. Germline V CDR1 and CDR2: MRHNA, SNTAGT. V shed 10 bases, J shed 4 bases, and the junction held 15 bases outside the gene matches. CDR3 region: CAIDRTRRMTETQYF. The CDR3 region has the DNA TGTGCCATCGATCGGACTAGACGAATGACAGAGACCCAGTACTTC.

In its sample, this clone was seen once. This CDR3 reads CASSLTSGQNSGANVLTF. CDR3 coding DNA: TGCGCCAGCAGCCTGACTAGCGGGCAAAACTCTGGGGCCAACGTCCTGACTTTC. This sequence joins TRBV4-1 and TRBJ2-6; 10 positions agree with TRBD2. CDR1 and CDR2 from the germline V gene are MGHRA and YSYEKL. V was pared by 4 bases and J by 0 bases, with 6 bases of the junction left unmatched. The CDR3 contains 18 residues.

In this sample, this clone turned up once. This chain links TRBV6-5 with TRBJ2-1; 14 nucleotides line up with TRBD2. The trim removed 5 bases at V and 7 bases at J, leaving 1 base unmatched. Per germline, CDR1 MNHEY and CDR2 SVGAGI. The CDR3 contains 14 residues. CDR3 in amino acids: CASSRTSGRNEQFF. The CDR3 DNA reads TGTGCCAGCAGTCGGACTAGCGGGAGGAATGAGCAGTTCTTC.

The chain carries TRBV5-6 and TRBJ1-2; weak D call: TRBD1 (5 bases). Germline V gene data show CDR1 as SGHDT and CDR2 as YYEEEE. CDR3 length: 16 amino acids. The V end was cut by 3 bases, the J end by 2 bases, with 17 bases between. The CDR3 DNA reads as TGTGCCAGCAGCTCTCTTCCCGGGACCGAGAACTATGGCTACACCTTC. This codes for CASSSLPGTENYGYTF.

The CDR3 here is CASSFGSRAWNEQFF. In nucleotides, the CDR3 is TGTGCCAGCAGCTTTGGGTCAAGGGCGTGGAATGAGCAGTTCTTC. The chain joins TRBV5-4 to TRBJ2-1; no firm D call. Germline CDR1 is SGHNT and CDR2 is YYREEE (reference sequence). V shed 2 bases and J shed 7 bases, with 16 bases lying between them. This CDR3 is built from 15 residues.

In nucleotides, the CDR3 is TGTGCCAGCAAGGGACAAGAGAACACTGAAGCTTTCTTT. It codes for CASKGQENTEAFF. V is TRBV19 and J is TRBJ1-1; D might be TRBD1 (6 bases). The CDR3 loop spans 13 amino acids. With 9 bases removed from V and 1 base from J, the gap between germline ends came to 12 bases. Germline loops: CDR1 LNHDA, CDR2 SQIVND (reference sequence).

This chain joins TRBV5-1 and TRBJ1-2; no reliable D call. CDR3 length: 14 amino acids. V gave up 4 bases and J gave up 0 bases, with 10 bases separating them. Germline values: CDR1 SGHRS, CDR2 YFSETQ. The CDR3 coding sequence is TGCGCCAGCAGCCTAATTACAGCTAACTATGGCTACACCTTC. Residues: CASSLITANYGYTF. The whole variable domain, filled in from reference TRBV5-1 and TRBJ1-2, reads KAGVTQTPRYLIKTRGQQVTLSCSPISGHRSVSWYQQTPGQGLQFLFEYFSETQRNKGNFPGRFSGRQFSNSRSEMNVSTLELGDSALYLCASSLITANYGYTFGSGTRLTVV.

This clone is a singleton in its sample. This chain connects TRBV6-6 to TRBJ1-3; D unclear. The CDR3 extends over 14 amino acids. The V end lost 6 bases, the J end lost 0 bases, and 9 bases lay between the germline ends. Germline CDR1 is MNHNY and CDR2 is SVGAGI (reference sequence). CDR3 region: CASRHHRSGNTIYF. DNA for the CDR3: TGTGCCAGCAGACATCACCGCTCTGGAAACACCATATATTTT.

The chain combines TRBV2 with TRBJ2-7; D is unclear. This CDR3 is built from 13 residues. Germline CDR1 is SNHLY and CDR2 is FYNNEI. V lost 2 bases to trimming and J lost 4 bases, with 9 bases between them. This CDR3 reads CASSELSMYEQYF. The CDR3 DNA sequence: TGTGCCAGCAGTGAATTAAGTATGTACGAGCAGTACTTC.

The chain couples TRBV2 to TRBJ1-1; 8 bases are a match to TRBD1. CDR1 and CDR2 from the germline V gene are SNHLY and FYNNEI. This CDR3 is 13 amino acids long. V lost 6 bases to trimming and J lost 10 bases; unmatched junction nucleotides: 10. CDR3 residues: CASRPEGGQAAFF. CDR3 in DNA: TGTGCCAGCAGGCCCGAGGGGGGACAGGCAGCTTTCTTT.

This clone was recorded a few times. This rearrangement joins TRBV2 to TRBJ2-7; 7 bases match TRBD1. With V trimmed by 5 bases and J by 3 bases, 10 bases remained unmatched. This CDR3 region has 15 residues. The V gene's germline CDR1 is SNHLY and CDR2 FYNNEI. CDR3: CASSKEQGIGYEQYF. CDR3 bases: TGTGCCAGCAGTAAAGAACAGGGGATAGGCTACGAGCAGTACTTC.

This rearrangement joins TRBV27 to TRBJ2-7; 8 positions match TRBD1. Germline CDR1 reads MNHEY; CDR2 reads SMNVEV (reference sequence). The CDR3 sequence is 16 residues long. Trimming cost V 4 bases and J 6 bases; bases outside gene matches: 14. The CDR3 nucleotides read TGTGCCAGCAGTTCCCACGGACAGGGAAAGGAGTCCGAGCAGTACTTC. Amino acid sequence: CASSSHGQGKESEQYF.

The rearrangement links TRBV19 to TRBJ1-1; unclear D gene. This CDR3 spans 12 amino acids. Trimming stripped 4 bases from V and 8 bases from J, with 11 bases between. Germline V gene data show CDR1 as LNHDA and CDR2 as SQIVND (reference sequence). Written as DNA, the CDR3 is TGTGCCAGTAGTAAAGGGAGGGAGGAAGCTTTCTTT. Amino acid sequence: CASSKGREEAFF. Combining the CDR3 with reference TRBV19 and TRBJ1-1 gives the whole variable domain DGGITQSPKYLFRKEGQNVTLSCEQNLNHDAMYWYRQDPGQGLRLIYYSQIVNDFQKGDIAEGYSVSREKKESFPLTVTSAQKNPTAFYLCASSKGREEAFFGQGTRLTVV.

The chain links TRBV25-1 to TRBJ2-6; 7 bases are shared with TRBD1. Unmatched junction bases numbered 6, after V lost 4 bases and J lost 0 bases. Germline CDR1 and CDR2: MGHDK and SYGVNS. The CDR3 spans 17 residues. For the CDR3, the DNA is TGTGCCAGCAGTGGCCGACAGGGAATCTCTGGGGCCAACGTCCTGACTTTC. It yields the protein CASSGRQGISGANVLTF.

This clone was recorded at least ten times. The chain links TRBV2 to TRBJ2-2; no definite D call. The CDR3 consists of 15 residues. Trimming removed 2 bases from V and 5 bases from J, with 12 bases in between. The germline V gene encodes CDR1 SNHLY and CDR2 FYNNEI. The CDR3 reads CASSERAGSTGELFF. The CDR3 DNA reads TGTGCCAGCAGTGAACGGGCAGGTTCGACCGGGGAGCTGTTTTTT.

V and J are TRBV28 and TRBJ1-2; D unresolved. V was pared by 7 bases and J by 4 bases, with 16 bases between. Looked up from germline, CDR1 is MDHEN and CDR2 is SYDVKM. There are 14 residues in the CDR3. The CDR3: CASKDRLHGYGYTF. The CDR3 DNA sequence: TGTGCCAGCAAAGATAGGCTGCACGGCTATGGCTACACCTTC.

V gene TRBV27 combines with J gene TRBJ1-5, with unresolved D. The CDR3 runs 13 residues. Germline V gene sequence: CDR1 MNHEY, CDR2 SMNVEV (reference sequence). Trimming shortened V by 6 bases and J by 1 base, and 7 bases separated the two germline ends. CDR3 region: CASSHRSNQPQHF. CDR3 DNA: TGTGCCAGCAGCCACAGAAGCAATCAGCCCCAGCATTTT.

V gene TRBV7-3 combines with J gene TRBJ2-7; D perhaps matches TRBD1 (5 bases). The V gene lost 0 bases and the J gene lost 0 bases, with 9 bases spanning the gap. CDR3 length equals 15 residues. Germline V lookup: CDR1 SGHTA, CDR2 FQGTGA. CDR3: CASSLTPGNSYEQYF. CDR3 nucleotides: TGTGCCAGCAGCTTAACCCCAGGGAACTCCTACGAGCAGTACTTC.

The V and J genes are TRBV6-6 and TRBJ2-5; perhaps TRBD1 as D (6 bases). The V and J ends lost 0 bases and 2 bases respectively, with 10 bases between them. The CDR3 runs 15 residues. In germline, CDR1 is MNHNY, CDR2 SVGAGI (reference sequence). CDR3 loop: CASSYSRTAQETQYF. In DNA, the CDR3 is TGTGCCAGCAGTTACTCGAGGACAGCGCAAGAGACCCAGTACTTC.

The chain uses TRBV7-2 and TRBJ1-5; unclear D gene. The V gene's germline CDR1 is SGHTA and CDR2 FQGNSA. Trimming pared 4 bases from V and 5 bases from J, leaving 6 bases between. The CDR3 consists of 12 residues. The CDR3 nucleotides are TGTGCCAGCAGCTATGATTATCAGCCCCAGCATTTT. Translating gives CASSYDYQPQHF.

The chain employs TRBV6-5 and TRBJ2-7; possibly TRBD1 for D (5 bases). CDR1 MNHEY and CDR2 SVGAGI come from the germline V gene. The CDR3 has 14 residues. Trimming removed 6 bases from V and 4 bases from J, with 16 bases in between. The CDR3 bases are TGTGCCAGCAGAAATGTAGGGGAAGGGTACGAGCAGTACTTC. Its protein is CASRNVGEGYEQYF.

The J gene is TRBJ2-1, the V gene TRBV5-1; D assignment may be TRBD1 or TRBD2 (6 bases each). The germline gives CDR1 SGHRS, CDR2 YFSETQ. V dropped 5 bases and J dropped 4 bases, with 13 bases sitting between them. This CDR3 comprises 14 residues. The CDR3 DNA reads TGCGCCAGCAGGGAGGCGGGACAATACAATGAGCAGTTCTTC. Its translation: CASREAGQYNEQFF.

The CDR3 DNA is TGTGCCATCAGTGAATTGTATGGCTACACCTTC. This codes for CAISELYGYTF. V usage is TRBV10-3 and J usage is TRBJ1-2; D unclear. V lost 3 bases to trimming and J lost 5 bases, with 4 bases between them. The CDR3 contains 11 residues. Germline V CDR1 and CDR2: ENHRY, SYGVKD.

This chain links TRBV28 with TRBJ2-1; D perhaps matches TRBD2 (5 bases). V was trimmed by 6 bases and J by 3 bases, leaving 12 bases between them. Germline CDR1 MDHEN, CDR2 SYDVKM. This CDR3 is 14 amino acids long. The CDR3 region is CASSPTRDYNEQFF. The CDR3 coding sequence is TGTGCCAGCAGCCCTACTCGGGACTACAATGAGCAGTTCTTC.

The chain has TRBV7-9 and TRBJ1-2; TRBD1 matches 7 bases. This CDR3 has 14 residues. The trim removed 5 bases at V and 8 bases at J, leaving 11 bases unmatched. Germline assignment: CDR1 SEHNR and CDR2 FQNEAQ (reference sequence). CDR3 in DNA: TGTGCCAGCAGCCCGGATCAGGGGGTTGACGGCTACACCTTC. It specifies CASSPDQGVDGYTF.

The chain combines TRBV10-2 with TRBJ2-7; 10 positions match TRBD1. The CDR3 is 16 amino acids. J lost 4 bases, V lost 3 bases, and 9 bases had no gene match. The germline V gene encodes CDR1 WSHSY and CDR2 SAAADI. The DNA of the CDR3 is TGCGCCAGCAGTGACTTAAGGACAGGGGGAAAATACGAGCAGTACTTC. Its translation is CASSDLRTGGKYEQYF.

This clone has only one observation. The V and J genes are TRBV10-3 and TRBJ2-1, with 8 bases lining up with TRBD2. Germline CDR1 reads ENHRY; CDR2 reads SYGVKD. Trimming cost V 6 bases and J 3 bases; bases outside gene matches: 7. The length of the CDR3 is 15 residues. CDR3: CAIRPTSGNYNEQFF. The CDR3 coding sequence is TGTGCCATCAGACCCACTAGCGGCAACTACAATGAGCAGTTCTTC.

The chain links TRBV11-2 to TRBJ2-1; D gene unclear. The CDR3 consists of 14 residues. From germline, CDR1 is SGHAT and CDR2 FQNNGV. The ends were cut back, 5 bases at V and 8 bases at J, with 16 bases in the middle. This CDR3 reads CASSKNTKPDEQFF. The CDR3 nucleotides are TGTGCCAGCAGCAAAAACACAAAACCCGATGAGCAGTTCTTC. Complete variable domain (other parts from reference TRBV11-2 and TRBJ2-1): EAGVAQSPRYKIIEKRQSVAFWCNPISGHATLYWYQQILGQGPKLLIQFQNNGVVDDSQLPKDRFSAERLKGVDSTLKIQPAKLEDSAVYLCASSKNTKPDEQFFGPGTRLTVL.